Listed below are T cell receptor beta chains from one sample, sequenced in a study of cytomegalovirus exposure and HLA in healthy donors. Sequenced by immunoSEQ multiplex PCR; TCRdb stores in-frame clones only, minus some. The repertoire holds 150,000 or so clones, roughly four fifths seen once, with 1% in the top ten. What was sequenced was PBMCs. These receptors were obtained from a woman aged 35 to 49 in good health and CMV-seronegative. The CDR3 runs from the conserved cysteine through the conserved F or W. A D gene is named only where the DNA matches it firmly. Size tells how often a clone was seen (once, few, many) or the class of an expanded clone, and some rows leave it out.

j_call v_call d_call clone_size cdr3_aa cdr3_nt
TRBJ2-7 TRBV28 TRBD2 NA CASSLDPSGRGEQYF TGTGCCAGCAGTTTAGATCCTAGCGGGAGAGGCGAGCAGTACTTC
TRBJ1-2 TRBV28 NA few CASSLSGYGYTF TGTGCCAGCAGTTTATCGGGCTATGGCTACACCTTC
TRBJ1-5 TRBV27 NA NA CASSLSGVSNQPQHF TGTGCCAGCAGTTTATCAGGGGTAAGCAATCAGCCCCAGCATTTT
TRBJ1-1 TRBV28 NA NA CASSTGLRVAFF TGTGCCAGCAGTACGGGACTTCGGGTAGCTTTCTTT
TRBJ2-7 TRBV5-6 TRBD2 NA CASSLGLAGGLDEQYF TGTGCCAGCAGCTTAGGACTAGCGGGAGGGCTCGACGAGCAGTACTTC
TRBJ2-5 TRBV12-5 TRBD2 once CASGLGLAGGRETQYF TGTGCTAGTGGTTTAGGACTAGCGGGAGGGAGAGAGACCCAGTACTTC
TRBJ2-5 TRBV10-1 NA NA CASSDGQGMETETQYF TGCGCCAGCAGTGATGGGCAGGGGATGGAGACAGAGACCCAGTACTTC
TRBJ1-1 TRBV4-2 NA few CASSFGEKTEAFF TGTGCCAGCAGCTTCGGGGAGAAGACTGAAGCTTTCTTT
TRBJ1-5 TRBV18 NA once CASSPPTDHSNQPQHF TGTGCCAGCTCACCACCGACAGATCATAGCAATCAGCCCCAGCATTTT
TRBJ2-3 TRBV28 TRBD2 NA CASRSLVAGGLADTQYF TGTGCCAGCAGGTCTCTAGTGGCGGGAGGGCTGGCAGATACGCAGTATTTT
TRBJ1-2 TRBV7-8 TRBD1 NA CASSSIRGPRNGYTF TGTGCCAGCAGCTCGATAAGGGGGCCCCGGAATGGCTACACCTTC
TRBJ2-3 TRBV19 NA once CASSKLPSTDTQYF TGTGCCAGTAGTAAGCTCCCCAGCACAGATACGCAGTATTTT
TRBJ2-1 TRBV2 TRBD1 NA CASSAGTGSYNEQFF TGTGCCAGCAGCGCCGGGACAGGGTCCTACAATGAGCAGTTCTTC
TRBJ1-2 TRBV19 TRBD1 few CASRLGQADYGYTF TGTGCCAGTAGGCTGGGACAGGCGGACTATGGCTACACCTTC
TRBJ2-1 TRBV4-2 TRBD2 NA CASSQDSWREEGEQFF TGTGCCAGCAGCCAAGATAGTTGGCGGGAGGAGGGTGAGCAGTTCTTC
TRBJ2-3 TRBV9 NA NA CASSSGVGTDTQYF TGTGCCAGCAGTTCGGGAGTGGGGACAGATACGCAGTATTTT
TRBJ1-2 TRBV21-1 NA once CASSKRQGKYGYTF TGTGCCAGCAGCAAAAGACAGGGAAAGTATGGCTACACCTTC
TRBJ1-4 TRBV27 TRBD1 NA CASSRTTTPGQHEKLFF TGTGCCAGCAGCAGAACTACAACACCGGGACAGCATGAAAAACTGTTTTTT
TRBJ2-2 TRBV21-1 NA NA CASSKAGLAGYETGELFF TGTGCCAGCAGCAAAGCGGGACTAGCGGGATATGAGACCGGGGAGCTGTTTTTT
TRBJ2-7 TRBV12-5 NA few CASGLGGNSYEQYF TGTGCTAGTGGTTTAGGGGGAAACTCCTACGAGCAGTACTTC
TRBJ1-2 TRBV28 NA once CASSLTGRDYGYTF TGTGCCAGCAGCCTTACAGGGAGGGACTATGGCTACACCTTC
TRBJ2-2 TRBV9 TRBD2 NA CASSGGLAGDTGELFF TGTGCCAGCAGCGGAGGACTAGCGGGAGACACCGGGGAGCTGTTTTTT
TRBJ1-5 TRBV5-6 NA NA CASSPRRGQPQHF TGTGCCAGCAGCCCTAGGCGAGGACAGCCCCAGCATTTT
TRBJ1-2 TRBV28 TRBD1 few CASSLGDRISNGYTF TGTGCCAGCAGTTTGGGGGACAGGATTTCTAATGGCTACACCTTC
TRBJ1-2 TRBV9 NA NA CASSHGRSDYGYTF TGTGCCAGCAGCCACGGGAGAAGTGACTATGGCTACACCTTC
TRBJ1-1 TRBV19 NA NA CASTASTGFTEAFF TGTGCCAGTACCGCCTCGACGGGGTTCACTGAAGCTTTCTTT
TRBJ1-1 TRBV10-3 TRBD1 NA CAISESTGGTNTEAFF TGTGCCATCAGTGAGTCTACAGGGGGGACGAACACTGAAGCTTTCTTT
TRBJ2-1 TRBV10-3 TRBD1 NA CAISESRQGAANEQFF TGTGCCATCAGTGAGTCGCGACAGGGGGCGGCAAATGAGCAGTTCTTC
TRBJ2-7 TRBV23-1 NA NA CASSPDMRPGEQYF TGCGCCAGCAGTCCGGATATGAGGCCGGGGGAGCAGTACTTC
TRBJ1-2 TRBV30 NA NA CAWSEREGYTF TGTGCCTGGAGTGAGAGGGAGGGCTACACCTTC
TRBJ1-1 TRBV28 NA NA CASSFTKGRAVNTEAFF TGTGCCAGCAGTTTTACAAAGGGGAGGGCAGTGAACACTGAAGCTTTCTTT
TRBJ1-1 TRBV6-5 NA NA CASSYSGGRAFF TGTGCCAGCAGTTACTCGGGGGGAAGAGCTTTCTTT
TRBJ1-5 TRBV6-5 NA NA CASGGGYSNQPQHF TGTGCCAGCGGTGGAGGGTATAGCAATCAGCCCCAGCATTTT
TRBJ2-4 TRBV19 TRBD1 NA CASSAGGEWAKNIQYF TGTGCCAGTAGTGCAGGGGGAGAGTGGGCCAAAAACATTCAGTACTTC
TRBJ2-1 TRBV9 TRBD1 NA CASSFGTGGSYNEQFF TGTGCCAGCAGCTTCGGGACAGGGGGCTCCTACAATGAGCAGTTCTTC
TRBJ1-1 TRBV14 NA once CASSQAGLSNTEAFF TGTGCCAGCAGCCAGGCGGGGTTGAGTAACACTGAAGCTTTCTTT
TRBJ2-3 TRBV30 TRBD2 once CAWTQAGGRGTDTQYF TGTGCCTGGACCCAAGCGGGAGGAAGAGGAACAGATACGCAGTATTTT
TRBJ1-1 TRBV9 NA NA CASSETRGGLAEAFF TGTGCCAGCAGCGAGACTAGGGGGGGCTTGGCTGAAGCTTTCTTT
TRBJ1-2 TRBV19 NA few CASSIRTANYGYTF TGTGCCAGTAGTATAAGAACAGCTAACTATGGCTACACCTTC